Below, 3 T cell receptor beta chains from the same sample are listed, as sequenced in a study of blood T cell repertoires in COVID-19. Only in-frame clones appear in the TCRdb table, and some are missing; sequencing was by immunoSEQ multiplex PCR. Of 250,000 to 300,000 clones detected, roughly 87% appear once; the ten largest clones hold approximately 1%. Sequencing was done on a sample of PBMCs or T cells enriched from blood (not recorded which). All receptors come from a woman in her twenties or thirties who had recovered from COVID-19.

This clone was seen just once. V usage is TRBV7-6 and J usage is TRBJ2-5; D not resolved. Trimming removed 2 bases from V and 2 bases from J, with 6 bases in between. Looked up from germline, CDR1 is SGHVS and CDR2 is FNYEAQ. This CDR3 is built from 13 residues. The CDR3 is CASSLQIQETQYF. The CDR3 DNA follows: TGTGCCAGCAGCTTACAGATACAAGAGACCCAGTACTTC.

This clone was seen a few times. This chain uses TRBV18 with TRBJ1-2; D not certain. CDR3 size: 16 residues. The germline V and J ends were trimmed by 0 bases and 1 base, with 12 bases remaining between them. Germline loops: CDR1 KGHSH, CDR2 LQKENI. CDR3 in DNA: TGTGCCAGCTCACCACCGGTCGGGGAGGATAACTATGGCTACACCTTC. It is translated as CASSPPVGEDNYGYTF.

The CDR3 DNA is TGTGCCAGCAGCCCCTTCCACAGGGAGACTGAAGCTTTCTTT. It encodes CASSPFHRETEAFF. V and J are TRBV3-1 (or the pseudogene TRBV3-2) and TRBJ1-1; the D gene is possibly TRBD1 (6 bases). The CDR3 contains 14 residues. Germline V gene data show CDR1 as LGHDT and CDR2 as YNNKEL (reference sequence). V shed 4 bases and J shed 5 bases, with 14 bases lying between them.